One sample yielded the 27 T cell receptor beta chains listed below, sequenced in a study of blood T cell repertoires in COVID-19. Only in-frame clones appear in the TCRdb table, and some are missing; sequencing was by immunoSEQ multiplex PCR. The sample gives 60,000 to 65,000 clones, around 80% of which show up once; about a fifth is in the top ten. Sequencing used peripheral blood. The receptors come from an elderly woman with active or convalescent COVID-19.

This clone was counted between two and nine times. The rearrangement joins TRBV5-4 to TRBJ1-1, with TRBD1 identical over 7 bases. CDR1 is SGHNT and CDR2 is YYREEE in the germline V gene (reference sequence). With V trimmed by 6 bases and J by 1 base, 9 bases remained unmatched. The CDR3 sequence is 15 residues long. Here the CDR3 reads CASIQGGPSNTEAFF. CDR3 in DNA: TGTGCCAGCATCCAAGGGGGCCCCTCGAACACTGAAGCTTTCTTT.

The CDR3 spells CASSLVGGLLNYGYTF. CDR3 DNA: TGTGCCAGCAGCTTAGTTGGCGGATTGCTTAACTATGGCTACACCTTC. The J gene is TRBJ1-2, the V gene TRBV7-8, with D uncertain. This CDR3 has 16 amino acids. V dropped 1 base and J dropped 1 base, with 13 bases sitting between them. Germline CDR1 SGHVS, CDR2 FQNEAQ.

V is TRBV11-3 and J is TRBJ2-2; 7 nucleotides align to TRBD1. CDR1 is SGHNT and CDR2 is YENEEA in the germline V gene. The V segment lost 1 base and the J segment 4 bases; nucleotides outside the gene matches: 3. CDR3 length: 15 residues. The CDR3 region has the DNA TGTGCCAGCAGCTTAGTTGCAGGGGGCACCGGGGAGCTGTTTTTT. It specifies CASSLVAGGTGELFF.

The V call is TRBV5-1, the J call TRBJ1-2; maybe TRBD1 (5 bases). Trimming removed 6 bases at V and 5 bases at J, with 17 bases between. This CDR3 contains 14 residues. Per the germline V gene, CDR1 is SGHRS and CDR2 is YFSETQ. CDR3 sequence: CASNPGRDEYGYTF. In nucleotides, the CDR3 is TGCGCCAGCAACCCCGGCAGGGATGAATATGGCTACACCTTC. The full variable domain, its missing parts supplied by reference TRBV5-1 and TRBJ1-2, is KAGVTQTPRYLIKTRGQQVTLSCSPISGHRSVSWYQQTPGQGLQFLFEYFSETQRNKGNFPGRFSGRQFSNSRSEMNVSTLELGDSALYLCASNPGRDEYGYTFGSGTRLTVV.

V and J are TRBV27 and TRBJ1-2; D remains ambiguous. Germline CDR1 and CDR2: MNHEY and SMNVEV (reference sequence). With 5 bases removed from V and 4 bases from J, the gap between germline ends came to 11 bases. CDR3 length: 13 residues. DNA for the CDR3: TGTGCCAGCAGTCCCACCCGGAGCTATGGCTACACCTTC. Its protein product is CASSPTRSYGYTF.

This chain connects TRBV5-6 to TRBJ2-5, with D tentatively TRBD1 (6 bases). The ends were cut back, 4 bases at V and 3 bases at J, with 13 bases in the middle. The CDR3 spans 14 residues. Germline CDR1 reads SGHDT; CDR2 reads YYEEEE. In DNA, the CDR3 is TGTGCCAGCAGCGGCACAGGGTCCAAAGAGACCCAGTACTTC. Translated: CASSGTGSKETQYF. Full variable domain (missing parts from reference TRBV5-6 and TRBJ2-5): DAGVTQSPTHLIKTRGQQVTLRCSPKSGHDTVSWYQQALGQGPQFIFQYYEEEERQRGNFPDRFSGHQFPNYSSELNVNALLLGDSALYLCASSGTGSKETQYFGPGTRLLVL.

The chain uses TRBV6-5 and TRBJ2-4; TRBD1 might be the D (6 bases). Trimming pared 8 bases from V and 0 bases from J, leaving 8 bases between. CDR1 is MNHEY, CDR2 SVGAGI, per germline. The CDR3 is made up of 13 amino acids. This CDR3 reads CASLTGAKNIQYF. In DNA form, the CDR3 reads TGTGCCAGCCTGACAGGAGCCAAAAACATTCAGTACTTC.

V is TRBV15 and J is TRBJ1-4; TRBD1 aligns across 7 bases. In germline, CDR1 is LNHNV, CDR2 YYDKDF (reference sequence). The CDR3 is 18 amino acids. Trimming removed 1 base from V and 4 bases from J; junction bases left unmatched: 12. In DNA, the CDR3 is TGTGCCACCAGCAGAGGATTACCCCGGACAGGCCTTAATGAAAAACTGTTTTTT. Residues: CATSRGLPRTGLNEKLFF.

This clone has at least ten counts. The rearrangement joins TRBV7-2 to TRBJ1-2; D remains ambiguous. Trimming stripped 7 bases from V and 1 base from J, with 7 bases between. The CDR3 totals 12 residues. From germline, CDR1 is SGHTA and CDR2 FQGNSA. Here the CDR3 DNA reads TGTGCCAGCAACCGGGATAACTATGGCTACACCTTC. Translated: CASNRDNYGYTF.

The CDR3 spells CASSPGPAMNTEAFF. CDR3 nucleotides: TGTGCCAGCAGCCCTGGGCCAGCCATGAACACTGAAGCTTTCTTT. The chain recombines TRBV11-3 with TRBJ1-1; the D is unclear. V lost 5 bases, J lost 0 bases, and 13 bases lay in between. Germline lookup yields CDR1 SGHNT and CDR2 YENEEA. The CDR3 extends over 15 amino acids.

The CDR3 sequence is CASREYRDGETQYF. The DNA for the CDR3 is TGTGCCAGCAGAGAATACAGGGACGGGGAGACCCAGTACTTC. The chain links TRBV2 to TRBJ2-5; D is possibly TRBD1 (6 bases). This CDR3 comprises 14 residues. CDR1 is SNHLY, CDR2 FYNNEI, per germline. V lost 6 bases to trimming and J lost 5 bases, with 16 bases between them.

The chain uses TRBV6-1 and TRBJ1-6, with unresolved D. Between the trimmed V and J ends, which lost 3 bases and 7 bases, there was a span of 10 bases. The CDR3 consists of 14 residues. From germline, CDR1 is MNHNS and CDR2 SASEGT. The CDR3 protein is CASSELGRNSPLHF. CDR3 coding DNA: TGTGCCAGCAGTGAGTTGGGCCGGAATTCACCCCTCCACTTT.

The V gene is TRBV19, the J gene TRBJ1-2; D call uncertain. V lost 2 bases to trimming and J lost 2 bases, with 9 bases between them. This CDR3 comprises 14 residues. Germline CDR1 is LNHDA and CDR2 is SQIVND (reference sequence). The chain's CDR3 is CASSITQLNYGYTF. The CDR3, as DNA: TGTGCCAGTAGTATAACACAGCTGAACTATGGCTACACCTTC.

This clone appeared a single time. The CDR3: CASSLVFGGAGDTEAFF. DNA of the CDR3: TGTGCCAGCAGCTTGGTCTTCGGAGGGGCGGGCGACACTGAAGCTTTCTTT. The gene calls are TRBV5-8 and TRBJ1-1; the D gene is possibly TRBD1 (5 bases). The CDR3 consists of 17 residues. V lost 0 bases to trimming and J lost 3 bases, with 18 bases between them. Germline V gives CDR1 SGHTS, CDR2 YDEGEE.

V and J are TRBV5-4 and TRBJ2-7, with a possible D match to TRBD1 (6 bases). The CDR3 loop spans 13 amino acids. Trimming left V 3 bases short and J 6 bases short, with 13 bases between. Germline assignment: CDR1 SGHNT and CDR2 YYREEE (reference sequence). DNA of the CDR3: TGTGCCAGCAGCTATAACCAGGGGCGCGAGCAGTACTTC. Translation: CASSYNQGREQYF.

This chain joins TRBV11-2 and TRBJ1-3, with 7 bases identical to TRBD1. The V segment lost 6 bases and the J segment 2 bases; nucleotides outside the gene matches: 4. The CDR3 loop spans 14 amino acids. CDR1 and CDR2 (germline): SGHAT, FQNNGV. CDR3 coding DNA: TGTGCCAGCAGTGCGACAGGGCCTGGAAACACCATATATTTT. The encoded protein is CASSATGPGNTIYF.

V and J are TRBV7-3 and TRBJ2-3; D may be TRBD1 (6 bases). V lost 1 base to trimming and J lost 4 bases, with 9 bases between them. CDR1 and CDR2 from the germline V gene are SGHTA and FQGTGA. This CDR3 has 14 amino acids. The chain's CDR3 is CASSLNRVPDTQYF. The CDR3 coding sequence is TGTGCCAGCAGCTTAAACAGGGTCCCAGATACGCAGTATTTT.

The V and J genes are TRBV3-1 (or the pseudogene TRBV3-2) and TRBJ1-2; weak D call: TRBD1 (5 bases). Trimming removed 1 base at V and 5 bases at J, with 14 bases between. This CDR3 has 15 residues. CDR1 and CDR2 from the germline V gene are LGHDT and YNNKEL (reference sequence). This chain's CDR3 is CASSQGPLKGYGYTF. DNA of the CDR3: TGTGCCAGCAGCCAAGGGCCTTTAAAGGGGTATGGCTACACCTTC.

CDR3 coding DNA: TGTGCCAGCAGCCAACAGGGGATCGGCACAGATACGCAGTATTTT. Translation: CASSQQGIGTDTQYF. This chain uses TRBV5-4 with TRBJ2-3; the match to TRBD1 covers 7 bases. The V and J ends lost 4 bases and 1 base, in that order; junction bases with no gene match: 6. CDR3 length: 15 amino acids. Germline lookup yields CDR1 SGHNT and CDR2 YYREEE (reference sequence). The full variable domain, with the rest looked up from reference TRBV5-4 and TRBJ2-3, is ETGVTQSPTHLIKTRGQQVTLRCSSQSGHNTVSWYQQALGQGPQFIFQYYREEENGRGNFPPRFSGLQFPNYSSELNVNALELDDSALYLCASSQQGIGTDTQYFGPGTRLTVL.

V gene TRBV5-1 combines with J gene TRBJ2-5, with 9 bases matching TRBD2. The germline CDR1 and CDR2 sequences are SGHRS and YFSETQ. There are 15 residues in the CDR3. Losses at the gene ends were 4 bases for V and 5 bases for J; bases not matched to a gene: 9. The CDR3 spells CASSGAGGHRETQYF. The CDR3 region has the DNA TGCGCCAGCAGCGGAGCGGGGGGTCATCGGGAGACCCAGTACTTC.

The CDR3 coding sequence is TGTGCCAGCAGTGGGAGTAGGTCCGGGGAGCTGTTTTTT. It translates to CASSGSRSGELFF. The rearrangement joins TRBV6-4 to TRBJ2-2, with D uncertain. The germline gives CDR1 MRHNA, CDR2 SNTAGT. V shed 4 bases and J shed 6 bases, with 9 bases lying between them. There are 13 residues in the CDR3.

The genes are TRBV6-5 and TRBJ1-5; perhaps TRBD1 as D (5 bases). The CDR3 covers 15 residues. Trimming removed 5 bases from V and 9 bases from J, with 20 bases in between. Per the germline V gene, CDR1 is MNHEY and CDR2 is SVGAGI. The CDR3 DNA follows: TGTGCCAGCAGTCCCCAGGGTGGACCAGATGGGCCCCAGCATTTT. Protein: CASSPQGGPDGPQHF.

This clone occurred once. This sequence joins TRBV27 and TRBJ1-1; 7 nucleotides align to TRBD1. CDR1 is MNHEY, CDR2 SMNVEV, per germline (reference sequence). The CDR3 consists of 14 residues. The V and J ends lost 1 base and 1 base, in that order; junction bases with no gene match: 0. The CDR3 is CASSLYRGNTEAFF. The CDR3 nucleotides are TGTGCCAGCAGTTTATACAGGGGGAACACTGAAGCTTTCTTT.

The chain employs TRBV7-2 and TRBJ2-2, with 8 bases fitting TRBD1. From germline, CDR1 is SGHTA and CDR2 FQGNSA. J was trimmed by 7 bases and V by 5 bases; bases with no gene match: 6. The CDR3 covers 14 residues. The DNA of the CDR3 is TGTGCCAGCAGCCGTGCAGGGGGCGACGGGGAGCTGTTTTTT. This sequence encodes CASSRAGGDGELFF.

This clone appeared once. The genes are TRBV18 and TRBJ2-7; TRBD1 matches at 10 bases. Germline CDR1 is KGHSH and CDR2 is LQKENI. The CDR3 totals 14 residues. V dropped 4 bases and J dropped 5; count of bases not matched to a gene: 5. Here the CDR3 reads CASSRDRGSHEQYF. In DNA form, the CDR3 reads TGTGCCAGCTCACGGGACAGGGGCAGCCACGAGCAGTACTTC.

This clone was detected only once. The chain uses TRBV15 and TRBJ2-5, with 8 bases lining up with TRBD1. The CDR3 is 15 amino acids. Trimming cost V 9 bases and J 3 bases; bases outside gene matches: 12. Germline CDR1 LNHNV, CDR2 YYDKDF (reference sequence). The CDR3 sequence is CATSTAGGWEETQYF. Here the CDR3 DNA reads TGTGCCACTTCGACGGCAGGGGGCTGGGAAGAGACCCAGTACTTC.

This rearrangement joins TRBV19 to TRBJ1-1, with D uncertain. Per the germline V gene, CDR1 is LNHDA and CDR2 is SQIVND (reference sequence). Between the trimmed V and J ends, which lost 3 bases and 1 base, there was a span of 6 bases. The CDR3 length is 13 residues. The CDR3 sequence: CASSMGQNTEAFF. The CDR3 DNA sequence: TGTGCCAGTAGTATGGGCCAGAACACTGAAGCTTTCTTT.